What follows are 8 T cell receptor beta chains derived from one specimen sequenced in a study of blood T cell repertoires in COVID-19. The data were produced by immunoSEQ multiplex PCR, yet TCRdb's version contains in-frame clones alone and is incomplete. The sample carries around 230,000 clones, roughly 86% recorded once. The sequenced material came from PBMCs or T cells enriched from blood (not recorded which). These receptors originate from a woman between 25 and 40 years old with acute COVID-19.

This rearrangement joins TRBV28 to TRBJ1-2; 8 bases line up with TRBD1. Germline trimming cut 4 bases from V and 4 bases from J; bases unmatched to any gene: 5. This CDR3 has 14 residues. Germline CDR1 is MDHEN and CDR2 is SYDVKM. The CDR3 reads CASSSPDRAYGYTF. CDR3 coding DNA: TGTGCCAGCAGTTCTCCGGACAGGGCCTATGGCTACACCTTC.

The chain carries TRBV7-3 and TRBJ1-4; a weak D match, TRBD1 (6 bases). CDR3 length: 14 residues. V was pared by 5 bases and J by 4 bases, with 11 bases between. CDR1 is SGHTA and CDR2 is FQGTGA in the germline V gene. In DNA, the CDR3 is TGTGCCAGCAGCCAACGAGGGGGTAATGAAAAACTGTTTTTT. Translation: CASSQRGGNEKLFF.

The CDR3 coding sequence is TGCAGCGTTGAAGATCCGGTGGTTGGCACTGAAGCTTTCTTT. Protein product: CSVEDPVVGTEAFF. V is TRBV29-1 and J is TRBJ1-1; no definite D call. Germline lookup yields CDR1 SQVTM and CDR2 ANQGSEA. This CDR3 has 14 amino acids. The V end was cut by 0 bases, the J end by 4 bases, with 12 bases between.

This chain uses TRBV7-9 with TRBJ1-1; D is possibly TRBD1 (6 bases). Germline V gene data show CDR1 as SEHNR and CDR2 as FQNEAQ (reference sequence). V lost 1 base and J 4 bases, leaving 19 bases between the germline ends. The CDR3 runs 17 residues. The CDR3 nucleotides read TGTGCCAGCAGCTTAGGGCAATTTGGGGGGGCGCCCACTGAAGCTTTCTTT. Translation: CASSLGQFGGAPTEAFF.

This clone came up once. CDR3 nucleotides: TGTGCCACCGAACAGGACCCTGGAAACACCATATATTTT. Translation: CATEQDPGNTIYF. The chain joins TRBV15 to TRBJ1-3; D may be TRBD1 (5 bases). The CDR3 consists of 13 residues. V was pared by 8 bases and J by 2 bases, with 10 bases between. Germline CDR1 is LNHNV and CDR2 is YYDKDF (reference sequence).

This rearrangement joins TRBV19 to TRBJ1-5; 8 bases fit TRBD1. Germline CDR1 and CDR2: LNHDA and SQIVND (reference sequence). This CDR3 region has 15 residues. V dropped 6 bases and J dropped 4; count of bases not matched to a gene: 8. CDR3 loop: CASSFRDRKNQPQHF. CDR3 bases: TGTGCCAGTAGCTTCCGGGACAGGAAAAATCAGCCCCAGCATTTT.

The CDR3 protein is CASSPGLAGTKETQYF. CDR3 DNA: TGCGCCAGCAGCCCCGGACTAGCGGGGACTAAAGAGACCCAGTACTTC. V gene TRBV5-1 combines with J gene TRBJ2-5; TRBD2 aligns across 12 bases. The CDR3 is made up of 16 amino acids. Germline assignment: CDR1 SGHRS and CDR2 YFSETQ. J lost 3 bases, V lost 4 bases, and 7 bases had no gene match.

The chain links TRBV27 to TRBJ2-5; perhaps TRBD1 as D (6 bases). This CDR3 is 14 amino acids long. Germline V gene lookup returns CDR1 MNHEY and CDR2 SMNVEV (reference sequence). Trimming removed 5 bases at V and 2 bases at J, with 12 bases between. The CDR3 is CASSLQTGQETQYF. DNA of the CDR3: TGTGCCAGCAGTCTCCAGACAGGACAAGAGACCCAGTACTTC.